Each of the 5 T cell receptor beta chains below was sequenced from the same sample in a study of metastatic and nonmetastatic thyroid tumors. Thyroid surgery was preceded by no treatment in any patient. TCRdb re-clonotyped the PCR reads through MiXCR. The data contain around 89,000 clones, 15% of them singletons. The sample consisted of blood. Receptors were obtained from a female donor with papillary thyroid cancer or a benign thyroid nodule (not recorded which). Some clones in this sample may be carry-over from other donors' samples.

The sample holds many counts of this clone. The J gene is TRBJ2-3, the V gene TRBV18; D is ambiguous. Trimming shortened V by 6 bases and J by 3 bases, and 13 bases separated the two germline ends. The V gene's germline CDR1 is KGHSH and CDR2 LQKENI. This CDR3 has 14 residues. The CDR3 DNA sequence: TGTGCCAGCTCCCTCGCCCGCACAACAGATACGCAGTATTTT. This encodes CASSLARTTDTQYF.

This clone has at least ten counts. The V call is TRBV20-1, the J call TRBJ2-4; D unresolved. V was clipped by 5 bases and J by 5 bases, with 16 bases between them. Germline values: CDR1 DFQATT, CDR2 SNEGSKA (reference sequence). The CDR3 length is 14 residues. In DNA form, the CDR3 reads TGCAGTGCTGGTCACACACCAGTTCAAAACATTCAGTACTTC. Translation gives CSAGHTPVQNIQYF.

A remark on this clone: Being one base from a much bigger clone, this may be a read error. Here the CDR3 reads CASSLTGGQPGSNEQFF. The CDR3 nucleotides are TGTGCCAGCAGCTTAACGGGGGGACAGCCGGGGTCAAATGAGCAGTTCTTC. The rearrangement joins TRBV7-3 to TRBJ2-1; tentatively, D is TRBD1 (7 bases). The CDR3 is 17 residues long. Trimming left V 0 bases short and J 7 bases short, with 19 bases between. Germline lookup yields CDR1 SGHTA and CDR2 FQGTGA. Based on the CDR3 plus reference TRBV7-3 and TRBJ2-1, the full variable domain is GAGVSQTPSNKVTEKGKYVELRCDPISGHTALYWYRQSLGQGPEFLIYFQGTGAADDSGLPNDRFFAVRPEGSVSTLKIQRTERGDSAVYLCASSLTGGQPGSNEQFFGPGTRLTVL.

This clone was picked up many times. The chain combines TRBV5-5 with TRBJ1-1; 7 bases match TRBD1. Germline V gene lookup returns CDR1 SGHKS and CDR2 YYEKEE (reference sequence). V dropped 0 bases and J dropped 6; count of bases not matched to a gene: 5. This CDR3 contains 14 residues. This CDR3 reads CASSLEGAVAEAFF. CDR3 in DNA: TGTGCCAGCAGCTTGGAGGGGGCAGTAGCTGAAGCTTTCTTT.

As concerns this clone: Possible read error: a much larger clone is one base away. The CDR3 reads CASSQGLQGPKWSNEQFF. The CDR3 DNA reads TGCGCCAGCAGCCAGGGGCTACAGGGACCGAAGTGGAGCAATGAGCAGTTCTTC. This chain links TRBV4-1 with TRBJ2-1, with a weak D call TRBD1 (6 bases). Trimming removed 3 bases from V and 6 bases from J, with 24 bases in between. Germline loops: CDR1 MGHRA, CDR2 YSYEKL. This CDR3 is built from 18 residues.